This TCR beta chain derives from a study of blood T cell repertoires in COVID-19. Overall study: Samples representing acute and convalescent COVID-19 were sourced from the United States, Italy and Spain. PBMCs, B-cell-depleted T cells, or T cells were the source of the cDNA or gDNA that made up the material.

Germline V lookup: CDR1 LGHNA, CDR2 YNFKEQ. This CDR3 is built from 13 residues. Between the trimmed V and J ends, which lost 6 bases and 4 bases, there was a span of 10 bases. Per the original data handling: Reference gene primer amplification gave estimated nucleated cell counts. TCRdb keeps only in-frame clones here, not all; method: immunoSEQ multiplex PCR. That table gives V, J and clone size, and the DNA gave D and trimming. The sample holds about 75,000 clones, roughly 70% seen once. Sequenced sample: peripheral blood. The sequence derives from a human donor with acute or convalescent COVID-19. The donor label of this sample is uncertain. J is TRBJ1-3 and V is TRBV4-2; D remains ambiguous. The DNA for the CDR3 is TGTGCCAGCAGGGAGGGTTGGGGAAACACCATATATTTT. This sequence encodes CASREGWGNTIYF.